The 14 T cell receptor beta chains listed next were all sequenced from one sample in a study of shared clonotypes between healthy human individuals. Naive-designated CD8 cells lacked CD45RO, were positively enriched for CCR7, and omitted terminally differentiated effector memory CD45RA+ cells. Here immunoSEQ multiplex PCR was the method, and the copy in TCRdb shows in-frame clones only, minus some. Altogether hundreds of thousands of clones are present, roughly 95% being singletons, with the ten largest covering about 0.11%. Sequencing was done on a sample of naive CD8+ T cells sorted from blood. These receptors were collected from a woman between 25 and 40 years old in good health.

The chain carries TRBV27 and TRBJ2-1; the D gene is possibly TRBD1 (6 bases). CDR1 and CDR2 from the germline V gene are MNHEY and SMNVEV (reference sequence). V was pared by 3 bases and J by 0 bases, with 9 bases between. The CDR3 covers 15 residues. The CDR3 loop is CASSLGAGSYNEQFF. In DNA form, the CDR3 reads TGTGCCAGCAGTTTGGGGGCGGGCTCCTACAATGAGCAGTTCTTC.

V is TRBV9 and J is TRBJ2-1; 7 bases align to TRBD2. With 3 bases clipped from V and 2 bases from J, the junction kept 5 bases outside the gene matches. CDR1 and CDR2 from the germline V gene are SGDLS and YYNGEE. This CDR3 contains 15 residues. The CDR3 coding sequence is TGTGCCAGCAGCGGGGGACTACCGACCTACAATGAGCAGTTCTTC. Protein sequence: CASSGGLPTYNEQFF.

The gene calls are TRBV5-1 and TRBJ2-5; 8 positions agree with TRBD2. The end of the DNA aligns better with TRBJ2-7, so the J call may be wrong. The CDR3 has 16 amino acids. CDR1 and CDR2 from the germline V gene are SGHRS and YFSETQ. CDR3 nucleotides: TGCGCCAGCAGCCCTTGGTTGGGAGCGGGAGTCTACGAGCAGTACTTC. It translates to CASSPWLGAGVYEQYF.

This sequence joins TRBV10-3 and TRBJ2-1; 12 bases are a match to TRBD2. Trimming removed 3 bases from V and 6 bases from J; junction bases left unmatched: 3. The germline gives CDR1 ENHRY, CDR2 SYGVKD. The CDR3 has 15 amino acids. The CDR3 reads CAISETSGRLNEQFF. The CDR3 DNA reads TGTGCCATCAGTGAAACTAGCGGGAGGCTCAATGAGCAGTTCTTC.

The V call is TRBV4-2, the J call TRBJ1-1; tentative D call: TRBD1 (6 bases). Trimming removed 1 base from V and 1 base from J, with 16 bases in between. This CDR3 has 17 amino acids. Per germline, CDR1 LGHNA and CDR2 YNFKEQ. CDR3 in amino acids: CASSQASEGERNTEAFF. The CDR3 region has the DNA TGTGCCAGCAGCCAAGCGTCCGAGGGGGAGCGGAACACTGAAGCTTTCTTT.

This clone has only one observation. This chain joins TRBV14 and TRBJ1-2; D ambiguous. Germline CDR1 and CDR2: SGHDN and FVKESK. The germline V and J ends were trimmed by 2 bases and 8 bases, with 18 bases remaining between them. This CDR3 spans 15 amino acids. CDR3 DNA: TGTGCCAGCAGCCAATACCGGGGTGGGGATCGAGGCTACACCTTC. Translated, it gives CASSQYRGGDRGYTF.

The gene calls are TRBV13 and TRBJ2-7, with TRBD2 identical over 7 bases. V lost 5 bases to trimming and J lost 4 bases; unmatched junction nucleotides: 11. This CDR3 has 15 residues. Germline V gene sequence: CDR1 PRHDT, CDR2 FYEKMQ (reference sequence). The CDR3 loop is CASSQGAGVLYEQYF. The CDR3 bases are TGTGCCAGCAGCCAAGGGGCGGGAGTTCTGTACGAGCAGTACTTC.

CDR3 sequence reads: CASSLGQGGGTQYF. For the CDR3, the DNA is TGTGCCAGCAGTTTAGGCCAGGGAGGTGGGACCCAGTACTTC. The V call is TRBV28, the J call TRBJ2-5; D perhaps matches TRBD2 (6 bases). Germline V gene lookup returns CDR1 MDHEN and CDR2 SYDVKM. The CDR3 has 14 residues. Between the trimmed V and J ends, which lost 2 bases and 7 bases, there was a span of 14 bases.

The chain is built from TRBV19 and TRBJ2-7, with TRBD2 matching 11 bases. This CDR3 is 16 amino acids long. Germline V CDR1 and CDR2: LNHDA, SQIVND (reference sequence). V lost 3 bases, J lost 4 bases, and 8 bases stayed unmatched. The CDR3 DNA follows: TGTGCCAGTAGTATCGAGGCTTCTAGCGGGAGGTACGAGCAGTACTTC. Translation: CASSIEASSGRYEQYF. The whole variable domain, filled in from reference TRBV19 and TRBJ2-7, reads DGGITQSPKYLFRKEGQNVTLSCEQNLNHDAMYWYRQDPGQGLRLIYYSQIVNDFQKGDIAEGYSVSREKKESFPLTVTSAQKNPTAFYLCASSIEASSGRYEQYFGPGTRLTVT.

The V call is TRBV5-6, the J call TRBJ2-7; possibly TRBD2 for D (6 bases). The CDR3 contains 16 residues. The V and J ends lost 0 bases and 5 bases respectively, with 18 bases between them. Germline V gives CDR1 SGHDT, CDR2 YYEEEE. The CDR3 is CASSLEAGTLRHEQYF. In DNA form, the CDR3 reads TGTGCCAGCAGCTTGGAGGCCGGGACTTTACGCCACGAGCAGTACTTC.

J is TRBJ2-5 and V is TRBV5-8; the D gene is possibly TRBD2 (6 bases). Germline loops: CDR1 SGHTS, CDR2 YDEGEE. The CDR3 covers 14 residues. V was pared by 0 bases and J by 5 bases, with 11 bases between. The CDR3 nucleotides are TGTGCCAGCAGCTTGGGACTAGGGAGGGAGACCCAGTACTTC. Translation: CASSLGLGRETQYF.

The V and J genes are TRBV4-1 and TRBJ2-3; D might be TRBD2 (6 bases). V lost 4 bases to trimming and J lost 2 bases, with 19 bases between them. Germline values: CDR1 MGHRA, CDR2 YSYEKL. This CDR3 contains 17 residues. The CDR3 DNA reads TGCGCCAGCAGCCTCCGACGGGCGGGAAGGGACACAGATACGCAGTATTTT. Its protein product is CASSLRRAGRDTDTQYF.

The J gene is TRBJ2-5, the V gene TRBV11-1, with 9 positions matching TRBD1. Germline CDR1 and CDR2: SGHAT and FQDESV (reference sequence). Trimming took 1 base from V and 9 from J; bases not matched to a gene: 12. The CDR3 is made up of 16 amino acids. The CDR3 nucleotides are TGTGCCAGCAGCTTAGTAGGGACAGGGCAGCTAGAAGCCCAGTACTTC. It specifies CASSLVGTGQLEAQYF.

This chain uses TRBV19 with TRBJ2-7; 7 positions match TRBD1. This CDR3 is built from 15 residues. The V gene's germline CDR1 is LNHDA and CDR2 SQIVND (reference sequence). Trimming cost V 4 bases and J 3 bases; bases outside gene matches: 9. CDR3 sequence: CASSTTGTEVYEQYF. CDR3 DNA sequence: TGTGCCAGTAGTACAACCGGGACAGAAGTCTACGAGCAGTACTTC.